A selection of T cell receptor beta chains follows, all from one sample in a study of cytomegalovirus exposure and HLA in healthy donors. The data were produced by immunoSEQ multiplex PCR, yet TCRdb's version contains in-frame clones alone and is incomplete. Its listing shows 200,000 to 250,000 clones. Sequencing was carried out using PBMCs. The source of these receptors is a girl aged 2-10 years in good health and CMV-seropositive. Each CDR3 is given with its conserved first and last residue.

V gene: TRBV21-1; J gene: TRBJ2-1; CDR3 protein: CASSKGLMGDPGNEQFF
V gene: TRBV5-1; J gene: TRBJ2-5; CDR3 protein: CASRLGLQETQYF
V gene: TRBV15; J gene: TRBJ2-1; CDR3 protein: CATSRESLAGGRANEQFF
V gene: TRBV5-4; J gene: TRBJ2-7; CDR3 protein: CASSRHVGASYEQYF
V gene: TRBV5-1; J gene: TRBJ2-7; CDR3 protein: CASSFNGQGTEQYF
V gene: TRBV5-1; J gene: TRBJ2-4; CDR3 protein: CASSSSGRGESNIQYF
V gene: TRBV7-8; J gene: TRBJ2-1; CDR3 protein: CASLPRSYNEQFF
V gene: TRBV2; J gene: TRBJ2-6; CDR3 protein: CASSPGHGLEGANVLTF
V gene: TRBV11-3; J gene: -; CDR3 protein: CASSSIAGGSYEQYF
V gene: TRBV29-1; J gene: TRBJ2-5; CDR3 protein: CSVEQGPHQETQYF
V gene: TRBV7-2; J gene: TRBJ2-1; CDR3 protein: CASSLARAGNEQFF
V gene: TRBV5-4; J gene: TRBJ2-1; CDR3 protein: CASSTPSGSYNEQFF
V gene: TRBV5-8; J gene: TRBJ1-6; CDR3 protein: CASSSGQVNSPLHF
V gene: TRBV18; J gene: TRBJ1-2; CDR3 protein: CASSPGQGNYGYTF
V gene: TRBV6-6; J gene: TRBJ2-2; CDR3 protein: CASRQGVLTGELFF
V gene: TRBV19; J gene: TRBJ1-1; CDR3 protein: CASSIGGQGAEAFF
V gene: TRBV28; J gene: TRBJ2-7; CDR3 protein: CASSLVRNRYEQYF